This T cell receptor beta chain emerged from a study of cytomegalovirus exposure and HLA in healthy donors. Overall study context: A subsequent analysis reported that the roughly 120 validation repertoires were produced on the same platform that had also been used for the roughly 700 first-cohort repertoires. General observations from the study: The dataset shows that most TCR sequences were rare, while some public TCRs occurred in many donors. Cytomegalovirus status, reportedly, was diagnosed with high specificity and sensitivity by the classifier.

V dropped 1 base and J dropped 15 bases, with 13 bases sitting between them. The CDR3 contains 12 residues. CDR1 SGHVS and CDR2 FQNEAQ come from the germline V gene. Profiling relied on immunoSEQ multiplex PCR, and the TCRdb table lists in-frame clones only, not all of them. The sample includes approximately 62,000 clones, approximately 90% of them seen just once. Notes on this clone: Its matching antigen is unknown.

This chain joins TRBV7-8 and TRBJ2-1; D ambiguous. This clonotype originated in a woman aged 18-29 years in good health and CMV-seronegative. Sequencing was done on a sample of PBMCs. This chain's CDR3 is CASSLGNPVPFF. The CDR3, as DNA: TGTGCCAGCAGCTTAGGAAACCCGGTTCCGTTCTTC.